The entry that follows covers one TCR beta chain sequence. TCRdb's table, derived via immunoSEQ multiplex PCR, lists solely in-frame clones and lacks some. The sample includes 150,000 to 200,000 clones, 85% to 90% of them seen just once. This CDR3 spans 16 amino acids. Trimming removed 3 bases from V and 1 base from J, with 15 bases in between. Germline V CDR1 and CDR2: MDHEN, SYDVKM. The data stem from a study of control samples from healthy donors and cancer patients. The TCR originated in a man between 18 and 35 years old in good health. The sequenced sample was blood. The V and J genes are TRBV28 and TRBJ1-1; D possibly corresponds to TRBD1 (6 bases). The CDR3 here is CASSFEGGSWNTEAFF. Here the CDR3 DNA reads TGTGCCAGCAGTTTTGAGGGGGGGAGTTGGAACACTGAAGCTTTCTTT.